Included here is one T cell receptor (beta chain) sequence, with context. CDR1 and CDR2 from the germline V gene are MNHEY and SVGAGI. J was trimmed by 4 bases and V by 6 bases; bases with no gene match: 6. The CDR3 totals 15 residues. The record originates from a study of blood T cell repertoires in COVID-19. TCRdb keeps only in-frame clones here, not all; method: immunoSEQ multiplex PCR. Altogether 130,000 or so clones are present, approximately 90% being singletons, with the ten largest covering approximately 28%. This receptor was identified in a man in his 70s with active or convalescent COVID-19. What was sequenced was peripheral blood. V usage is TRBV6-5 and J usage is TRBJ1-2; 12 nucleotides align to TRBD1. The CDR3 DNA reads TGTGCCAGCAGGAGCGGGACAGGGGGCTCCTATGGCTACACCTTC. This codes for CASRSGTGGSYGYTF.